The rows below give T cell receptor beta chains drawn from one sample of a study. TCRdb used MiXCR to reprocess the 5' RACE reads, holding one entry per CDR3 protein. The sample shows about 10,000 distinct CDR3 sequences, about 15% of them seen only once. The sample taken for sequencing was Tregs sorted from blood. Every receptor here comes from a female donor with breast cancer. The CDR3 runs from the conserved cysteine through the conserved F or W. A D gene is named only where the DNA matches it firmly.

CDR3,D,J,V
CSYNEQFF,-,TRBJ2-1,TRBV29-1
CASSTGVGGRETQYF,-,TRBJ2-5,TRBV5-1
CASSLDQGGSTEAFF,TRBD1,TRBJ1-1,TRBV5-1
CTSSGTGIRNQPQHF,-,TRBJ1-5,TRBV19
CASSHELAGGSQNEQFF,TRBD2,TRBJ2-1,TRBV4-2
CASSSGTGGYEQYF,TRBD2,TRBJ2-7,TRBV7-2
CASSLRGGQGVTYEQYF,-,TRBJ2-7,TRBV12-3/TRBV12-4
CASSPTGRDWSSNTGANVLTF,-,TRBJ2-6,TRBV7-9
CSARGGQNTEAFF,-,TRBJ1-1,TRBV20-1
CAAGGQMNTEAFF,-,TRBJ1-1,TRBV10-3
CASGMRNTEAFF,-,TRBJ1-1,TRBV6-1
CASSPGTSTYEQYF,-,TRBJ2-7,TRBV19
CASSPQGRQPQHF,TRBD1,TRBJ1-5,TRBV6-1
CASSSGTPLRYF,-,TRBJ2-4,TRBV12-3/TRBV12-4
CASSGQGDQPQHF,TRBD1,TRBJ1-5,TRBV5-7
CASSFAGGSGYTF,-,TRBJ1-2,TRBV27
CASSPSGQGIFSYEQYF,TRBD1,TRBJ2-7,TRBV27
CASRRGRAKDTQYF,TRBD2,TRBJ2-3,TRBV7-2